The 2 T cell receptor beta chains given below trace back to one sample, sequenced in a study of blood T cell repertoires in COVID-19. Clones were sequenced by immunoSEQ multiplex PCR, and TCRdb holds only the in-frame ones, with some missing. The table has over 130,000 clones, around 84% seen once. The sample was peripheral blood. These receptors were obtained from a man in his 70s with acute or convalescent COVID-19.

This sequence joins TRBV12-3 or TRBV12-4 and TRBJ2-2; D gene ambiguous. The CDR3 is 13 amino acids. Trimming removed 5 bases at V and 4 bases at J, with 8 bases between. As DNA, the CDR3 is TGTGCCAGCAGTGGTCGGTTCACCGGGGAGCTGTTTTTT. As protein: CASSGRFTGELFF.

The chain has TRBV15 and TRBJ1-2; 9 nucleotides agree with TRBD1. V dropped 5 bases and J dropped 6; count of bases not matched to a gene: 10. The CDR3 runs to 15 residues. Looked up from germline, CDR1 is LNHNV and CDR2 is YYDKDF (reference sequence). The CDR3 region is CATSGYTGGWDGYTF. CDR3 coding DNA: TGTGCCACCAGCGGCTACACAGGGGGCTGGGATGGCTACACCTTC. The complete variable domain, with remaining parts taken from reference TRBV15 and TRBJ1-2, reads DAMVIQNPRYQVTQFGKPVTLSCSQTLNHNVMYWYQQKSSQAPKLLFHYYDKDFNNEADTPDNFQSRRPNTSFCFLDIRSPGLGDTAMYLCATSGYTGGWDGYTFGSGTRLTVV.